The clone carrying this T cell receptor (beta chain) has only a few counts. These data are taken from a study of T-cell memory formation after mild COVID-19. Germline loops: CDR1 SGHTA, CDR2 FQGNSA. The CDR3 loop spans 14 amino acids. V was clipped by 4 bases and J by 0 bases, with 7 bases between them. TCRdb redid the calling of the 5' RACE reads with MiXCR, one entry per CDR3 protein. The sample lists 300,000 to 400,000 distinct CDR3 sequences, roughly 15% occurring once. The receptor's source is a man aged 18 to 29 who had mild COVID-19 (a few samples of this study predate the infection). Cell type and time point are not known. J is TRBJ1-3 and V is TRBV7-2, with D possibly matching TRBD1 (5 bases). Sequencing was done on a sample of PBMCs or a T cell subset sorted from them (not recorded which). The CDR3 DNA sequence: TGTGCCAGCAGCTCAGGGTTCTCTGGAAACACCATATATTTT. This encodes CASSSGFSGNTIYF.